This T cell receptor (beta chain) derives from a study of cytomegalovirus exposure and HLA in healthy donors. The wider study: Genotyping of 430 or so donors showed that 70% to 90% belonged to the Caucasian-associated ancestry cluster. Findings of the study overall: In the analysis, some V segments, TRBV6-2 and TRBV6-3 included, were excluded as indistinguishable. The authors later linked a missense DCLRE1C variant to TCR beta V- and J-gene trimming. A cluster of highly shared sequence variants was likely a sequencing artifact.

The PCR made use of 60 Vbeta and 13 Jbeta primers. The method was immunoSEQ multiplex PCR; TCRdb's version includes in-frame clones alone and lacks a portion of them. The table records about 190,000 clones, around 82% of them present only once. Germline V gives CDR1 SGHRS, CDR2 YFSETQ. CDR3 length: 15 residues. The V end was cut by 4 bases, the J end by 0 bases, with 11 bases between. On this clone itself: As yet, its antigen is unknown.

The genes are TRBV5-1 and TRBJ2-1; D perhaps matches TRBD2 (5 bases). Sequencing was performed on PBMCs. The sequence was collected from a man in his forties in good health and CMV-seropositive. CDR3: CASSPVGGSYNEQFF. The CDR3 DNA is TGCGCCAGCAGCCCGGTCGGAGGCTCCTACAATGAGCAGTTCTTC.